Listed here is a single T cell receptor (beta chain). Its cognate antigen has yet to be identified. No much larger clone is present one base from it, and per-base qualities are unavailable. The cohort was made up of about 670 healthy bone marrow donors. All cohort members were sampled while nominally healthy, although unrecorded immune exposures were likely present. The donor was CMV seropositive and was included in the group of approximately 300 seropositive cohort members. A peripheral blood sample was collected from each donor, and TCR beta sequencing was performed on peripheral blood mononuclear cells. The Qiagen DNeasy Blood Extraction Kit was used to extract genomic DNA from the blood cell samples. The germline V gene gives CDR1 as SGHDT and CDR2 as YYEEEE. Including the terminal cysteine and phenylalanine, the CDR3 comprises 16 residues. Only the CDR3 portion is preserved as DNA: 48 bases, with reading frame beginning at the first base. For this chain, trimming is 1 base at the V end and 3 bases at the J end, and the number of junction bases without a gene match is 7.

This record belongs to a study of cytomegalovirus exposure and HLA in healthy donors (dated by TCRdb to 2016 to 2017). In terms of the full investigation: According to an earlier analysis of 450 to 650 of the donors, about 179 million T cells yielded 90 million to 140 million unique TCR beta sequences and about 280 Gb of sequence data. About 300 gigabases of sequencing data and tens of millions of unique TCR sequences were included in an early release covering 500 to 750 HLA-typed donors. Among the approximately 420 genotyped donors, approximately 82% belonged to the genetic ancestry cluster associated with self-reported Caucasian donors. The study was designed to test whether signatures of past pathogen exposure could be identified by cataloging public T cell receptors. Using immunosequencing, the study profiled T cell repertoires from 666 subjects and related those repertoires to cytomegalovirus serostatus. Besides the first cohort of 550 to 750 subjects, a separate validation cohort made up of 120 different subjects was used. The study combined high-throughput TCR immunosequencing, statistical association of individual TCRs with disease status, and machine learning to predict cytomegalovirus infection status. To study patterns of TCR occurrence, a later analysis re-analyzed previously published TCR beta repertoires from around 700 donors and added high-resolution HLA genotyping. Rather than drawing on any new phenotypic data, the later analysis identified candidate immune exposures from TCR beta sequences and the way those sequences occurred across donors. To decide whether each TCR beta V gene segment behaved as functional or pseudogenic, an earlier analysis of some 540 of the donors relied on high-throughput TCR beta sequencing. Donor age, sex, ethnicity and CMV serostatus were compiled together with the repertoire data. Genome-wide SNP genotypes for about 55% of the 666 donors were used in a later genetic analysis, which treated that subset as a discovery cohort. Every discovery cohort repertoire had been produced on one sequencing platform. HLA typing covered class I and class II loci at four-digit resolution. Typing coverage varied by locus: about 620-630 donors for A, B, C, DRB1 and DQB1; roughly 500 for DQA1; some 610 for DPA1; under 490 for DPB1. Five DR-DQ haplotypes were treated as single units for association and clustering because of strong linkage in the cohort. Among around 400 genotyped donors of the cohort, an average of approximately 250,000 unique TCR beta nucleotide sequences were sequenced per donor, about a sixth of them non-productive. General study outcomes and caveats: This cohort had only TCR beta chains sequenced, and the lack of alpha or paired-chain data limited which features could be detected. The authors suggested that the approach could potentially be generalized to other disease states and immunological phenotypes. In a later genetic analysis, fewer N-insertions in productive TCRs were reported among donors in an Asian-associated ancestry cluster than the roughly 710-donor mean. In a later analysis, most CMV-associated TCR beta chains were found to appear HLA-restricted, with HLA associations seemingly driven largely by CMV exposure. HLA typing was unavailable for some donors at each locus, so association tests used only the typed subset. The study listed 164 TCR beta chains as associated with cytomegalovirus. For the cohort, immune exposure information was limited to CMV serostatus. According to a later analysis, TCR association rates differed among HLA loci, with DRB1 alleles showing the most associated TCRs and HLA-C alleles showing the fewest. Sequencing depth was assumed to be roughly uniform across donors in the presence/absence analyses, though that assumption may not hold. A few of the identified cytomegalovirus-associated TCR beta chains were confirmed in vitro to be specific for cytomegalovirus antigens. At a false discovery rate of 0.05, a later analysis linked fewer than 20,000 TCR beta sequences to specific HLA alleles. In a later analysis, several top co-occurrence clusters were reported to appear linked to parvovirus B19, influenza, CMV and Epstein-Barr virus. Compared with equally common non-associated chains, HLA-associated TCR beta chains in a later analysis were more clonally expanded and had lower generation probabilities. A cluster of highly shared sequence variants was judged likely to represent a technical artifact of the sequencing pipeline. In a later genetic analysis, a missense DCLRE1C variant was associated with V-gene and J-gene trimming of TCR beta chains, and the association was replicated in an independent cohort. When HLA alleles, especially DR and DQ, strongly co-occurred, attributing TCR associations to individual alleles was difficult. The earlier analysis of 587 of the donors excluded over 15 rarely observed V segments, including chromosome 9 orphons, because counts were too low. While some public TCRs were present in many individuals, most TCR sequences turned up only very rarely across donors. Broadly in line with IMGT annotations, most TCR beta V segments showed up in productive rearrangements about 90% or about 30% of the time in an earlier analysis of under 700 of the donors. A further reported finding was that TCR beta sequences accurately predicted the HLA-A and HLA-B alleles for most subjects in the first cohort. The classifier was reported to diagnose cytomegalovirus status with high specificity and sensitivity in both the original and validation cohorts. Correlated functional status among segregating V segments might reflect linkage disequilibrium, but an unknown experimental factor could not be ruled out. Some IMGT-functional V segments, including TRBV6-2 and TRBV6-3, could not be told apart with the 87-base-pair reads, so those segments were excluded.

Library preparation employed the immunoSEQ multiplex PCR assay. For the multiplex PCR, a mixture combining 60 forward primers for TCR Vbeta segments and 13 reverse primers for TCR Jbeta segments was used. A multiplex PCR assay on genomic DNA amplified the CDR3 region of rearranged TCR beta genes. Amplified TCR beta libraries were sequenced as 87-base-pair reads on the Illumina HiSeq System. Turning to the authors' computational methods: A later analysis counted about 80 million unique TCR beta chains across the 600 to 850 repertoires, and roughly 9.9 million of these chains were shared by at least two donors. Raw reads were error-corrected and collapsed into unique sequences by a nearest-neighbor algorithm in which closely related sequences were merged to remove PCR and sequencing errors. V, D and J gene segments were assigned by aligning CDR3 sequences to IMGT reference sequences. For a sequence to be retained, at least a six-nucleotide match to both a V gene segment and a J gene segment was required. A rearrangement counted as productive if the CDR3 had no stop codons and remained in frame with V and J, and every other rearrangement counted as non-productive. Following IMGT convention, CDR3 was defined as the stretch from the second conserved V-encoded cysteine up to the conserved J-encoded phenylalanine. Sequences without an unambiguous match to a single V gene segment were excluded from the earlier analysis of about 640 of the donors. An earlier analysis of approximately 590 of the donors called V segments functional above 56.7% productive rearrangements and segregating when the between-donor standard deviation exceeded 5%. To diagnose cytomegalovirus status from the catalog of TCR beta chain sequences, a statistical classification framework was built. A later analysis assigned V and J genes by comparing TCR nucleotide sequences with IMGT/GENE-DB human TR gene sequences. A later analysis assigned CDR3 sequences and most-parsimonious VDJ recombination scenarios with the TCRdist pipeline. In a later analysis, each TCR beta chain was defined by its CDR3 amino acid sequence together with its V-gene family, and reads without a unique V-gene family were excluded. To address suspected cross-contamination and a sequencing artifact, a later analysis removed over 500 highly shared, low-generation-probability nucleotide sequences. In a later analysis, a clonal expansion index for each public chain was calculated from normalized within-repertoire ranks of inferred template counts. Generation probabilities in a later analysis came from a VDJ recombination model fitted to out-of-frame rearrangements, and those results were checked against IGoR. In a later analysis, TCR-TCR, TCR-HLA and TCR-CMV co-occurrence was scored with hypergeometric tests, and a repertoire-size bias correction was applied to TCR pairs. False discovery rates were estimated in a later analysis by permuting HLA or CMV assignments 20 times. In a later analysis, co-occurring TCRs were grouped using DBSCAN, and TCRdist sequence similarity was added for clustering within HLA-allele-positive subsets. Co-occurrence clustering excluded repertoires with fewer than 30,000 or more than 120,000 public chains, plus five with anomalous nucleotide sharing. TCRdb provides this immuneACCESS table in a form limited to in-frame rearrangements. Some clones are lacking; in checked studies, under half of them reflect an unresolved V gene, and why the rest are absent is not known. D and trimming come from the DNA, and the V and J calls and clone size come from that table. Across this sample there are some 100,000 clones, with 65% to 75% seen only once. 9.5% to 13% of the sample belongs to the ten largest clones.

Here the chain combines TRBV5-6 and TRBJ1-5, and 7 junctional nucleotides match TRBD1. The receptor was isolated from a woman aged 45 to 65 in good health and CMV-seropositive. Sequencing was performed on PBMCs. Here is the DNA: TGTGCCAGCAGCTTGTGCGGGGACAGCCTCAATCAGCCCCAGCATTTT. It specifies CASSLCGDSLNQPQHF.